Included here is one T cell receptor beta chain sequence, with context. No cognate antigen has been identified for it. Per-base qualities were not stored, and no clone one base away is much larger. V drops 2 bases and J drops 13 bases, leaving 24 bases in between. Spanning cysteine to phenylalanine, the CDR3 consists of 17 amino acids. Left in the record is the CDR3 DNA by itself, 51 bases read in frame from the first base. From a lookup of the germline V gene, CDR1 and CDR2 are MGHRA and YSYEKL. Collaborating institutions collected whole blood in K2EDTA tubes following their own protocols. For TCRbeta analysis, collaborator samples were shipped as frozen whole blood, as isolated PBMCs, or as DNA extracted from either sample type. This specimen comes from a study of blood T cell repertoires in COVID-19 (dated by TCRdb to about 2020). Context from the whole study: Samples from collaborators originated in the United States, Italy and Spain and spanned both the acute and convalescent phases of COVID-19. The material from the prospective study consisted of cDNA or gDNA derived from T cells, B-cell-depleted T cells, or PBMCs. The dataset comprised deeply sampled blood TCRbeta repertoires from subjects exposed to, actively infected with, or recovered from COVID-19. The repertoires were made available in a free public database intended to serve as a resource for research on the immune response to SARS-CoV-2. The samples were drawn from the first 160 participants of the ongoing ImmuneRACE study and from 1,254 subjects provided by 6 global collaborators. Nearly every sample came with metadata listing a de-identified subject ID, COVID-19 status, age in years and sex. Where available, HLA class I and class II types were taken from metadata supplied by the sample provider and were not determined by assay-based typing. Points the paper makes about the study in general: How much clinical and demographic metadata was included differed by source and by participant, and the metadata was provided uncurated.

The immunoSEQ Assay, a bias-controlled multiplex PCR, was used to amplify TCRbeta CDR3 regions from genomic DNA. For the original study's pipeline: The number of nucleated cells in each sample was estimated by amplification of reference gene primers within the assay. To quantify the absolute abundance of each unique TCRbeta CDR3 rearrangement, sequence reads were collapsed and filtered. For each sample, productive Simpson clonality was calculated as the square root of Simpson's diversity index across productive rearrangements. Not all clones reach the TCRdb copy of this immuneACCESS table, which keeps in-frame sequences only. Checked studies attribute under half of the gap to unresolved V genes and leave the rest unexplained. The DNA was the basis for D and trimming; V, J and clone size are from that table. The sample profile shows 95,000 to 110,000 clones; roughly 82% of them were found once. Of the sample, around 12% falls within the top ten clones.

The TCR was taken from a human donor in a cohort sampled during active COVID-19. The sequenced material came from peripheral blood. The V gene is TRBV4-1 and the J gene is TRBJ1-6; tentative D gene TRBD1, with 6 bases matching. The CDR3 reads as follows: CASSQFGATRGPPPLHF. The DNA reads TGCGCCAGCAGCCAATTCGGAGCGACCAGGGGTCCCCCGCCCCTCCACTTT.